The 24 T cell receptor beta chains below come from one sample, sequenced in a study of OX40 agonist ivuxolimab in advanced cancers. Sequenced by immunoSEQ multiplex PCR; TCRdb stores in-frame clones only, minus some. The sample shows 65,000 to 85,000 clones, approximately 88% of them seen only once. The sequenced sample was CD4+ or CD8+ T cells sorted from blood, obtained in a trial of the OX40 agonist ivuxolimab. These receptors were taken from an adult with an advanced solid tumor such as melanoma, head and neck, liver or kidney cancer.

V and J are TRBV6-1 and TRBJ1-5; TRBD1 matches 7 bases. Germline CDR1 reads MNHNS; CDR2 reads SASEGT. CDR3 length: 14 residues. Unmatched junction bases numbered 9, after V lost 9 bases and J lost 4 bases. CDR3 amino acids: CASSQGGPNQPQHF. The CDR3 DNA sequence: TGTGCCAGTTCGCAGGGGGGACCTAATCAGCCCCAGCATTTT.

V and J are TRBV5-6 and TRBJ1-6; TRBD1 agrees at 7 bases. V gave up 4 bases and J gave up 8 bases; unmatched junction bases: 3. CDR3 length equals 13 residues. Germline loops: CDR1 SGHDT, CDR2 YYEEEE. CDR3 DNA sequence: TGTGCCAGCAGCACAGACAGGGATTCACCCCTCCACTTT. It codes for CASSTDRDSPLHF. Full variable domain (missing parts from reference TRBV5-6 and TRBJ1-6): DAGVTQSPTHLIKTRGQQVTLRCSPKSGHDTVSWYQQALGQGPQFIFQYYEEEERQRGNFPDRFSGHQFPNYSSELNVNALLLGDSALYLCASSTDRDSPLHFGNGTRLTVT.

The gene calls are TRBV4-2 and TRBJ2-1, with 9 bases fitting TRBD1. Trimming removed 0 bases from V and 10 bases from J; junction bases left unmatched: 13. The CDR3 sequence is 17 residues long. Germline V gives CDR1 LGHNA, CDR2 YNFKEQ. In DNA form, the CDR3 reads TGTGCCAGCAGCCAAGAAGGGGGACAGGGAAGAAGGGGCGAGCAGTTCTTC. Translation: CASSQEGGQGRRGEQFF.

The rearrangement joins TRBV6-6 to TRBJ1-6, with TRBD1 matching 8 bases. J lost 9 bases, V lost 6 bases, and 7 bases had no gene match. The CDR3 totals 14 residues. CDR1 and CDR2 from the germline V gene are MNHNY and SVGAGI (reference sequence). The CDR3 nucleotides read TGTGCCAGCAGCCCCGGGACAGGTCTTTCACCCCTCCACTTT. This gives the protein CASSPGTGLSPLHF.

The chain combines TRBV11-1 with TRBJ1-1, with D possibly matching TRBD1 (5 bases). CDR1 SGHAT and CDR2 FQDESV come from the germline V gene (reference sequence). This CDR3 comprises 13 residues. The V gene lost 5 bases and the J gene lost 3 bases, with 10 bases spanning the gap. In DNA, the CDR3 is TGTGCCAGCAGCCTGACAGTGGACACTGAAGCTTTCTTT. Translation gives CASSLTVDTEAFF.

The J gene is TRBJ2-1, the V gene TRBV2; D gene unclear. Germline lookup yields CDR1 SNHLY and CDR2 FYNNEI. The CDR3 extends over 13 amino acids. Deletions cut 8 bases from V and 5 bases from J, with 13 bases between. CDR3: CASCNYGNNEQFF. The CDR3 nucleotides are TGTGCCAGCTGTAATTATGGGAACAATGAGCAGTTCTTC.

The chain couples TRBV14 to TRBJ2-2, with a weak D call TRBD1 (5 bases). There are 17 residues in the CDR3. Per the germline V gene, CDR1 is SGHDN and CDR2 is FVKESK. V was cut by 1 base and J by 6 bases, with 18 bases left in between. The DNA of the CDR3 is TGTGCCAGCAGCCAAGCCTGGCAGGGCATAAGTTCCGGGGAGCTGTTTTTT. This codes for CASSQAWQGISSGELFF.

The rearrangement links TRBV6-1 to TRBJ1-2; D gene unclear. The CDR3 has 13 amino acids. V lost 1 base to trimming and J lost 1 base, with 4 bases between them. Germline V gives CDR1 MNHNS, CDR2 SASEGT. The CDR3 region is CASSEVGNYGYTF. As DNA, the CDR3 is TGTGCCAGCAGTGAAGTCGGTAACTATGGCTACACCTTC.

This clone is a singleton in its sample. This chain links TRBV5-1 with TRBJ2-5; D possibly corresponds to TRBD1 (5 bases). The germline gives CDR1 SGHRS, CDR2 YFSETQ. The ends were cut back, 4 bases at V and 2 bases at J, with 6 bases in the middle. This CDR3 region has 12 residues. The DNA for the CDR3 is TGCGCCAGCAGCAGACAGCAAGAGACCCAGTACTTC. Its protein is CASSRQQETQYF.

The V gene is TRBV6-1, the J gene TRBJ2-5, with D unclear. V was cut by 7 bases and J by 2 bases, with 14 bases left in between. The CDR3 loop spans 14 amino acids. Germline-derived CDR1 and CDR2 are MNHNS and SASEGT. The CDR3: CASTKRLDQETQYF. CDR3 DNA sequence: TGTGCCAGCACTAAAAGACTCGATCAAGAGACCCAGTACTTC.

CDR3 region: CASSLGDRGETQYF. The CDR3 coding sequence is TGTGCCAGCAGCTTAGGGGACAGGGGTGAGACCCAGTACTTC. This chain joins TRBV7-9 and TRBJ2-5; 10 positions match TRBD1. V was clipped by 1 base and J by 5 bases; unmatched bases: 1. The CDR3 runs 14 residues. Per germline, CDR1 SEHNR and CDR2 FQNEAQ (reference sequence).

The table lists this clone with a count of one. This chain's CDR3 is CASSRDGSYEQYF. The CDR3 nucleotides are TGTGCCAGCAGCCGGGACGGCTCCTACGAGCAGTACTTC. This chain links TRBV5-4 with TRBJ2-7, with D tentatively TRBD1 or TRBD2 (5 bases each). CDR1 and CDR2 (germline): SGHNT, YYREEE (reference sequence). CDR3 size: 13 residues. V was shortened by 4 bases and J by 0 bases, with 8 bases between the two germline ends.

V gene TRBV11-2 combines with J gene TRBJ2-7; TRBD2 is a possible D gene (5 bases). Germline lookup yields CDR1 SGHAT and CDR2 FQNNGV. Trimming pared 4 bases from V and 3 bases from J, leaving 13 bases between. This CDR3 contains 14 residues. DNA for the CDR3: TGTGCCAGCAGCTCCCAACACGGGGTCTACGAGCAGTACTTC. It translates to CASSSQHGVYEQYF.

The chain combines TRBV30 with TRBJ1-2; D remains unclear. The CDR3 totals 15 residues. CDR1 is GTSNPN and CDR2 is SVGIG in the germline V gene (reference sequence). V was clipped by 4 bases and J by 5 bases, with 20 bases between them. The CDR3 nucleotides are TGTGCCTGGACCCCCAACCTCAGAACGGATTATGGCTACACCTTC. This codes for CAWTPNLRTDYGYTF. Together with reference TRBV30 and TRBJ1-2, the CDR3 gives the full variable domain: SQTIHQWPATLVQPVGSPLSLECTVEGTSNPNLYWYRQAAGRGLQLLFYSVGIGQISSEVPQNLSASRPQDRQFILSSKKLLLSDSGFYLCAWTPNLRTDYGYTFGSGTRLTVV.

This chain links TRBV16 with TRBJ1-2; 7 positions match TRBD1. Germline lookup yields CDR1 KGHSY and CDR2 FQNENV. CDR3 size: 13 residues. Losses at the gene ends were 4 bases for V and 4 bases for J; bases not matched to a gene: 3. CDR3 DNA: TGTGCCAGCAGCCCTCAGGGGGTCTATGGCTACACCTTC. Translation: CASSPQGVYGYTF.

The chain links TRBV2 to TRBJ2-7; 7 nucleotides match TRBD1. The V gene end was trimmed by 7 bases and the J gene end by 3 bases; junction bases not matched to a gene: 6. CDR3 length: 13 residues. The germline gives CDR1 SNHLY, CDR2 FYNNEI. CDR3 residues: CASIRDSSYEQYF. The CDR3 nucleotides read TGTGCCAGCATCCGGGACAGCAGCTACGAGCAGTACTTC.

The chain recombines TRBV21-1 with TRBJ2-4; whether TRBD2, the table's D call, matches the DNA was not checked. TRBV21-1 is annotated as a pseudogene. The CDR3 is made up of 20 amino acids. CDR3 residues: CASSKERASGGYGAKNIQYF. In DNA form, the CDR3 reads TGTGCCAGCAGCAAAGAAAGGGCTAGCGGGGGCTATGGGGCCAAAAACATTCAGTACTTC.

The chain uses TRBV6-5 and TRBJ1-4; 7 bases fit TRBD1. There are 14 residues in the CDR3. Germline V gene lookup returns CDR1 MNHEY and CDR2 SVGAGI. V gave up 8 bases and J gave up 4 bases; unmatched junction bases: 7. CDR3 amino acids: CASAMDRFNEKLFF. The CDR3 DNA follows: TGTGCCAGCGCCATGGACAGGTTTAATGAAAAACTGTTTTTT.

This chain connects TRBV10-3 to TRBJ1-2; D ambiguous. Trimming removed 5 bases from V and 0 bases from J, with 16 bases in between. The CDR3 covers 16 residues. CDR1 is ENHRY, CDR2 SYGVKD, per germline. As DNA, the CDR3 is TGTGCCATCAGTCCTCCAACGACTCAAGCTAACTATGGCTACACCTTC. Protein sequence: CAISPPTTQANYGYTF.

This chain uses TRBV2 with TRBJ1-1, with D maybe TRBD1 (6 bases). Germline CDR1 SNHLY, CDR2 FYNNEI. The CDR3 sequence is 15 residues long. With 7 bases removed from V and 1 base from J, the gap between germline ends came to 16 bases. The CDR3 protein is CASTRDTGANTEAFF. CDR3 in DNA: TGTGCCAGCACCCGGGACACAGGCGCGAACACTGAAGCTTTCTTT.

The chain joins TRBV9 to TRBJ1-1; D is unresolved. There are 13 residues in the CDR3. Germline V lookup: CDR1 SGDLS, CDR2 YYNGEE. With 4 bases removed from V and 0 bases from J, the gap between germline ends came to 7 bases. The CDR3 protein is CASSPSVNTEAFF. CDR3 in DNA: TGTGCCAGCAGCCCTTCGGTGAACACTGAAGCTTTCTTT.

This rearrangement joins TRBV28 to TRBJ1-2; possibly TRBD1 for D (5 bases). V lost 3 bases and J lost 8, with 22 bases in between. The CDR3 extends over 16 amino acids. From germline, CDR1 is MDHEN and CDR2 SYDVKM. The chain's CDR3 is CASSFGDGRIAEGYTF. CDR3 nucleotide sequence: TGTGCCAGCAGTTTTGGGGACGGGAGAATCGCTGAGGGCTACACCTTC.

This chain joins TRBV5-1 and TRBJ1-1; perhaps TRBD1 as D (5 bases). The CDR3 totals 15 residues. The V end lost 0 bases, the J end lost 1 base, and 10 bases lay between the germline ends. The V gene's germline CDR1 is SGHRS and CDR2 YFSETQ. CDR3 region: CASSLEAGRNTEAFF. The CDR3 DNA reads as TGCGCCAGCAGCTTGGAGGCAGGGAGGAACACTGAAGCTTTCTTT.

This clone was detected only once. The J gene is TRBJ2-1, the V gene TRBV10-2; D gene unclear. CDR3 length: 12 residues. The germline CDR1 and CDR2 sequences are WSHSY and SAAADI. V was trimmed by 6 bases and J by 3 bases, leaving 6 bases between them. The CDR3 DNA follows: TGCGCCAGCAGCTGGAACTACAATGAGCAGTTCTTC. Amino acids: CASSWNYNEQFF.